The 7 T cell receptor beta chains in this list originate from one sample, sequenced in a study of T cells after yellow fever vaccination. TCRdb independently ran MiXCR on the 5' RACE reads; one entry per CDR3 protein. The sample carries about 130,000 distinct CDR3 sequences, about 8.4% recorded once. This specimen was CD8+ T cells sorted from PBMCs, taken on the day of the yellow fever booster vaccination. The receptors originated from a man between 18 and 35 years old who received the YFV17D yellow fever vaccine.

There are a few counts of this clonotype. The chain recombines TRBV20-1 with TRBJ2-7; 10 bases fit TRBD2. V lost 0 bases and J lost 3; bases outside the gene matches: 11. The CDR3 is made up of 17 amino acids. CDR1 DFQATT and CDR2 SNEGSKA come from the germline V gene (reference sequence). The CDR3 reads CSARDIGASGGNYEQYF. CDR3 DNA sequence: TGCAGTGCTAGAGATATTGGGGCTAGCGGGGGAAACTACGAGCAGTACTTC.

This chain joins TRBV4-1 and TRBJ2-6; tentatively, D is TRBD2 (5 bases). Germline V CDR1 and CDR2: MGHRA, YSYEKL. There are 14 residues in the CDR3. V lost 6 bases and J lost 0, with 6 bases in between. The CDR3 nucleotides are TGCGCCAGCAGTCGGGGCTCTGGGGCCAACGTCCTGACTTTC. Encoded protein: CASSRGSGANVLTF.

In this sample, this clonotype turned up a few times. CDR3 DNA sequence: TGTGCCTTTCCGTGGGGTGGCGGCAATGAGCAGTTCTTC. Translated: CAFPWGGGNEQFF. The chain has TRBV30 and TRBJ2-1; D remains unclear. CDR1 and CDR2 from the germline V gene are GTSNPN and SVGIG (reference sequence). The CDR3 consists of 13 residues. Trimming took 7 bases from V and 6 from J, leaving 16 bases between them.

The chain joins TRBV27 to TRBJ2-7; a weak D match, TRBD2 (5 bases). The V and J ends lost 0 bases and 5 bases respectively, with 8 bases between them. This CDR3 has 13 amino acids. The germline CDR1 and CDR2 sequences are MNHEY and SMNVEV (reference sequence). CDR3 nucleotides: TGTGCCAGCAGTTTATCCCCGGGGAACGAGCAGTACTTC. Translating it yields CASSLSPGNEQYF.

This clonotype was seen only a few times. The chain has TRBV6-6 and TRBJ2-3; maybe TRBD2 (6 bases). The CDR3 spans 17 residues. Trimming took off 5 bases at V and 0 bases at J, with 18 bases between the two ends. CDR1 and CDR2 from the germline V gene are MNHNY and SVGAGI (reference sequence). The CDR3 loop reads CASSPKGLALSTDTQYF. DNA of the CDR3: TGTGCCAGCAGTCCCAAGGGACTCGCCCTAAGCACAGATACGCAGTATTTT.

This clonotype was found a few times. The rearrangement uses TRBV3-1 and TRBJ1-1, with a weak D call TRBD1 (5 bases). Germline V gives CDR1 LGHDT, CDR2 YNNKEL (reference sequence). CDR3 length: 12 residues. The germline V and J ends were trimmed by 7 bases and 6 bases, with 12 bases remaining between them. The CDR3 DNA is TGTGCCAGCACCTTCTCGGGGGCTGAAGCTTTCTTT. Its protein is CASTFSGAEAFF. Looking up the rest from reference TRBV3-1 and TRBJ1-1 gives the full variable domain: DTAVSQTPKYLVTQMGNDKSIKCEQNLGHDTMYWYKQDSKKFLKIMFSYNNKELIINETVPNRFSPKSPDKAHLNLHINSLELGDSAVYFCASTFSGAEAFFGQGTRLTVV.

V is TRBV27 and J is TRBJ1-5; D is unclear. Trimming cost V 4 bases and J 2 bases, with 6 bases left between them. The CDR3 runs to 13 residues. Looked up from germline, CDR1 is MNHEY and CDR2 is SMNVEV (reference sequence). For the CDR3, the DNA is TGTGCCAGCAGTTGGAGGGGCAATCAGCCCCAGCATTTT. This codes for CASSWRGNQPQHF.